The source of this T cell receptor beta chain is a study of blood T cell repertoires in COVID-19. Overall study context: Material from acute and convalescent COVID-19 was sourced from the United States, Italy and Spain. T cells, B-cell-depleted T cells, or PBMCs supplied cDNA or gDNA.

Trimming cost V 3 bases and J 1 base, with 13 bases left between them. The CDR3 loop spans 16 amino acids. Germline CDR1 LNHDA, CDR2 SQIVND (reference sequence). In the original processing: Using reference gene primer amplification, nucleated cell counts were estimated. The table came from immunoSEQ multiplex PCR; TCRdb's copy has only in-frame clones and leaves some out. V and J calls plus clone size are reproduced from that table; the DNA served to infer D and trimming. The sample lists 200,000 to 300,000 clones, approximately 89% seen once, with about 2.1% in the top ten. The source is a woman aged 45 to 65 with acute or convalescent COVID-19. The chain carries TRBV19 and TRBJ1-5; D is perhaps TRBD1 (5 bases). What was sequenced was peripheral blood. The CDR3 sequence: CASSIGTDFSNQPQHF. CDR3 sequence (DNA): TGTGCCAGTAGTATCGGGACTGACTTCAGCAATCAGCCCCAGCATTTT.